The 19 T cell receptor beta chains below all came from one sample that was sequenced in a study of identical twins. TCRdb re-called the 5' RACE reads with MiXCR, one entry per CDR3 protein. Here the sample spans roughly 720,000 distinct CDR3 sequences, around a sixth being singletons. A further study also used this sample, focusing on T cells expressing NK-cell markers.

Sequences were obtained from PBMCs. The source of these receptors is a woman aged 18-30 years in good health.

The V gene is TRBV15, the J gene TRBJ2-7; the match to TRBD1 covers 8 bases. Germline V gene sequence: CDR1 LNHNV, CDR2 YYDKDF (reference sequence). The CDR3 has 16 residues. Trimming at V came to 0 bases and at J to 5 bases, leaving 9 bases not matched to a gene. The CDR3, as DNA: TGTGCCACCAGCAGAGATTGGGCAGGGGGCAACCACGAGCAGTACTTC. This sequence encodes CATSRDWAGGNHEQYF.

The chain combines TRBV5-1 with TRBJ1-2; D remains unclear. Germline CDR1 and CDR2: SGHRS and YFSETQ. The CDR3 loop spans 14 amino acids. Trimming took off 3 bases at V and 8 bases at J, with 17 bases between the two ends. CDR3 sequence reads: CASSSTALLGGYTF. The CDR3 nucleotides read TGCGCCAGCAGCTCGACTGCTCTTTTGGGGGGCTACACCTTC.

This chain joins TRBV29-1 and TRBJ2-7; TRBD1 matches at 7 bases. There are 15 residues in the CDR3. The ends lost 5 bases at V and 0 bases at J; junction bases unmatched: 10. CDR1 SQVTM and CDR2 ANQGSEA come from the germline V gene. The CDR3 sequence: CSVRVPGGSSYEQYF. The CDR3 region has the DNA TGCAGCGTTCGCGTCCCAGGGGGAAGCTCCTACGAGCAGTACTTC.

The gene calls are TRBV7-9 and TRBJ2-1, with 11 bases aligning to TRBD2. V gave up 4 bases and J gave up 4 bases; unmatched junction bases: 9. Germline CDR1 is SEHNR and CDR2 is FQNEAQ (reference sequence). The CDR3 covers 17 residues. The CDR3 region is CASSSRTSGRNYNEQFF. The DNA for the CDR3 is TGTGCCAGCAGCTCTAGGACTAGCGGGCGAAATTACAATGAGCAGTTCTTC.

The chain joins TRBV7-6 to TRBJ2-5, with D possibly being TRBD1 (6 bases). CDR1 and CDR2 from the germline V gene are SGHVS and FNYEAQ. This CDR3 region has 15 residues. Deletions cut 7 bases from V and 9 bases from J, with 24 bases between. This chain's CDR3 is CASTLAQGVGAAQYF. The CDR3 DNA reads as TGTGCCAGCACCCTGGCACAGGGTGTAGGAGCGGCCCAGTACTTC.

The rearrangement joins TRBV5-4 to TRBJ1-1; D not resolved. Per the germline V gene, CDR1 is SGHNT and CDR2 is YYREEE (reference sequence). This CDR3 is 14 amino acids long. Trimming pared 0 bases from V and 5 bases from J, leaving 11 bases between. The CDR3 region has the DNA TGTGCCAGCAGCTTGGGTAGCGGGAGTACTGAAGCTTTCTTT. Translating it yields CASSLGSGSTEAFF.

This chain links TRBV20-1 with TRBJ2-1, with 12 positions matching TRBD1. This CDR3 spans 14 amino acids. Germline V CDR1 and CDR2: DFQATT, SNEGSKA (reference sequence). Trimming removed 5 bases from V and 10 bases from J; junction bases left unmatched: 9. CDR3 sequence: CSASPGQGAGEQFF. The CDR3 coding sequence is TGCAGTGCTTCCCCGGGACAGGGGGCGGGAGAGCAGTTCTTC.

The chain joins TRBV7-2 to TRBJ2-1, with a possible D match to TRBD2 (5 bases). The germline V gene encodes CDR1 SGHTA and CDR2 FQGNSA. Trimming cost V 0 bases and J 0 bases, with 12 bases left between them. The CDR3 is 17 amino acids. This CDR3 reads CASSLAGGLSSYNEQFF. The CDR3, as DNA: TGTGCCAGCAGCTTAGCGGGCGGGCTAAGCTCCTACAATGAGCAGTTCTTC.

This clonotype was recorded a few times. Here the CDR3 reads CASSGLAAPTPYNEQFF. The CDR3 region has the DNA TGTGCCAGCAGTGGACTAGCGGCCCCTACTCCTTACAATGAGCAGTTCTTC. The rearrangement links TRBV12-3 or TRBV12-4 to TRBJ2-1, with 10 bases that match TRBD2. Trimming at V came to 5 bases and at J to 4 bases, leaving 11 bases not matched to a gene. The CDR3 runs to 17 residues.

This clonotype was observed a few times. The V and J genes are TRBV6-1 and TRBJ2-7; D is perhaps TRBD1 (6 bases). V was trimmed by 6 bases and J by 3 bases, leaving 15 bases between them. Germline CDR1 reads MNHNS; CDR2 reads SASEGT. There are 14 residues in the CDR3. CDR3 bases: TGTGCCAGCAGGCTGACAGGAAGAGGCTACGAGCAGTACTTC. It translates to CASRLTGRGYEQYF.

At least ten counts were recorded for this clonotype. The chain carries TRBV12-3 or TRBV12-4 and TRBJ1-2; D is ambiguous. The V gene lost 3 bases and the J gene lost 8 bases, with 13 bases spanning the gap. CDR3 length: 13 amino acids. CDR3 protein: CASSLSPYRGYTF. CDR3 DNA: TGTGCCAGCAGTTTGTCGCCGTACAGAGGCTACACCTTC.

This clonotype occurred a few times. V and J are TRBV27 and TRBJ2-7; 12 nucleotides agree with TRBD1. This CDR3 has 14 residues. Germline V CDR1 and CDR2: MNHEY, SMNVEV (reference sequence). V was pared by 7 bases and J by 6 bases, with 7 bases of the junction left unmatched. In DNA form, the CDR3 reads TGTGCCAGCAATACGCGGGACAGGGGGCGCGAGCAGTACTTC. It encodes CASNTRDRGREQYF.

This clonotype was counted between two and nine times. This chain joins TRBV12-3 or TRBV12-4 and TRBJ2-3; D gene ambiguous. The CDR3 runs to 12 residues. The V gene lost 8 bases and the J gene lost 5 bases, with 11 bases spanning the gap. In DNA form, the CDR3 reads TGTGCCAGCGATCCCGCGCTAGATACGCAGTATTTT. It is translated as CASDPALDTQYF.

The chain is built from TRBV11-2 and TRBJ2-1; the D is unclear. Trimming left V 5 bases short and J 1 base short, with 9 bases between. Per the germline V gene, CDR1 is SGHAT and CDR2 is FQNNGV. CDR3 length: 14 amino acids. In DNA, the CDR3 is TGTGCCAGCAGCCAGACCGTATCCTACAATGAGCAGTTCTTC. Residues: CASSQTVSYNEQFF.

V usage is TRBV20-1 and J usage is TRBJ2-3, with 7 positions matching TRBD2. With 7 bases clipped from V and 5 bases from J, the junction kept 12 bases outside the gene matches. The CDR3 is 14 residues long. Germline V CDR1 and CDR2: DFQATT, SNEGSKA (reference sequence). CDR3 nucleotide sequence: TGCAGTGTCGTAGCGGGTCCTACCCAAGATACGCAGTATTTT. Protein product: CSVVAGPTQDTQYF.

CDR3 residues: CASSVWAGGTSSTGELFF. As DNA, the CDR3 is TGTGCCAGCAGTGTTTGGGCGGGAGGTACGTCGAGCACCGGGGAGCTGTTTTTT. The gene calls are TRBV6-1 and TRBJ2-2; 8 nucleotides match TRBD2. CDR1 is MNHNS, CDR2 SASEGT, per germline. Losses at the gene ends were 4 bases for V and 4 bases for J; bases not matched to a gene: 14. This CDR3 has 18 amino acids.

This clonotype was detected a few times. This chain joins TRBV7-2 and TRBJ1-2; D is ambiguous. This CDR3 is built from 13 residues. Between the trimmed V and J ends, which lost 4 bases and 3 bases, there was a span of 9 bases. The germline V gene encodes CDR1 SGHTA and CDR2 FQGNSA. CDR3 sequence (DNA): TGTGCCAGCAGCTCCAGGACGGACTATGGCTACACCTTC. This codes for CASSSRTDYGYTF.

In this sample, this clonotype turned up many times. This chain links TRBV5-1 with TRBJ2-5; D is undetermined. V was cut by 0 bases and J by 2 bases, with 8 bases left in between. There are 14 residues in the CDR3. In germline, CDR1 is SGHRS, CDR2 YFSETQ. CDR3 loop: CASSLDSIQETQYF. CDR3 DNA: TGCGCCAGCAGCTTGGACAGTATTCAAGAGACCCAGTACTTC.

The chain has TRBV12-3 or TRBV12-4 and TRBJ2-3; D call uncertain. This CDR3 contains 14 residues. Trimming left V 6 bases short and J 7 bases short, with 17 bases between. The CDR3 DNA is TGTGCCAGCAGGAAATTGTCCAAAGAATATACGCAGTATTTT. Protein product: CASRKLSKEYTQYF.